A single sample gave rise to the 31 T cell receptor beta chains below, sequenced in a study of cytotoxic CD8 clonotypes in ibrutinib-treated CLL. Repertoires were generated with immunoSEQ multiplex PCR, while TCRdb's copy carries only in-frame clones and drops some. The sample has roughly 45,000 clones; about 65% are singletons. The material was PBMCs, obtained after 24 months of ibrutinib treatment. These TCRs come from a human donor with chronic lymphocytic leukemia.

This clone was observed a handful of times. The rearrangement uses TRBV14 and TRBJ2-3; a weak D match, TRBD1 (5 bases). The V and J ends lost 6 bases and 6 bases respectively, with 10 bases between them. The CDR3 totals 12 residues. Germline values: CDR1 SGHDN, CDR2 FVKESK. CDR3 sequence (DNA): TGTGCCAGCAGACAGGACCTTGATACGCAGTATTTT. Translation: CASRQDLDTQYF.

This clone has only one observation. The gene calls are TRBV29-1 and TRBJ1-2; D is undetermined. Trimming left V 4 bases short and J 7 bases short, with 25 bases between. The germline V gene has CDR1 SQVTM and CDR2 ANQGSEA. The CDR3 loop spans 16 amino acids. The CDR3 protein is CSVGVIPPGLSGGYTF. The CDR3 bases are TGCAGCGTTGGCGTCATCCCGCCGGGCCTCTCGGGTGGCTACACCTTC.

Only a few counts were recorded for this clone. This chain joins TRBV28 and TRBJ2-1; D is undetermined. CDR1 and CDR2 (germline): MDHEN, SYDVKM. The CDR3 covers 16 residues. The ends were cut back, 5 bases at V and 2 bases at J, with 16 bases in the middle. CDR3 nucleotide sequence: TGTGCCAGCAGTACTAACTTGAATAGGCCCTACAATGAGCAGTTCTTC. Protein: CASSTNLNRPYNEQFF.

This clone appeared many times. The chain links TRBV28 to TRBJ2-1, with D possibly being TRBD1 or TRBD2 (5 bases each). V lost 5 bases and J lost 4, with 18 bases in between. This CDR3 region has 16 residues. The germline gives CDR1 MDHEN, CDR2 SYDVKM. The CDR3 sequence: CASSLQRGALYNEQFF. The DNA for the CDR3 is TGTGCCAGCAGTCTTCAGAGAGGGGCCCTATACAATGAGCAGTTCTTC. Full variable domain (rest looked up from reference TRBV28 and TRBJ2-1): DVKVTQSSRYLVKRTGEKVFLECVQDMDHENMFWYRQDPGLGLRLIYFSYDVKMKEKGDIPEGYSVSREKKERFSLILESASTNQTSMYLCASSLQRGALYNEQFFGPGTRLTVL.

The rearrangement joins TRBV6-5 to TRBJ2-5; 7 bases line up with TRBD2. The V and J ends lost 6 bases and 4 bases, in that order; junction bases with no gene match: 5. Germline CDR1 MNHEY, CDR2 SVGAGI. This CDR3 region has 13 residues. The chain's CDR3 is CASSRTRGETQYF. CDR3 in DNA: TGTGCCAGCAGCCGGACTAGGGGAGAGACCCAGTACTTC.

This clone has at least ten counts. The chain couples TRBV5-6 to TRBJ1-6; 7 bases line up with TRBD1. There are 14 residues in the CDR3. Germline V gene data show CDR1 as SGHDT and CDR2 as YYEEEE. J was trimmed by 6 bases and V by 3 bases; bases with no gene match: 3. Here the CDR3 reads CASSSDRINSPLHF. CDR3 in DNA: TGTGCCAGCAGCTCGGACAGGATTAATTCACCCCTCCACTTT.

The V call is TRBV25-1, the J call TRBJ2-3; weak D call: TRBD2 (6 bases). CDR1 and CDR2 from the germline V gene are MGHDK and SYGVNS. CDR3 size: 15 residues. V was clipped by 4 bases and J by 4 bases, with 15 bases between them. Written as DNA, the CDR3 is TGTGCCAGCAGTGCCCTCACTAGCACCGCAGATACGCAGTATTTT. This gives the protein CASSALTSTADTQYF.

This sequence joins TRBV5-6 and TRBJ2-1; 8 bases are a match to TRBD1. This CDR3 comprises 14 residues. Germline-derived CDR1 and CDR2 are SGHDT and YYEEEE. Germline trimming cut 6 bases from V and 10 bases from J; bases unmatched to any gene: 12. CDR3 region: CASNSDRGLHEQFF. The CDR3 DNA reads TGTGCCAGCAACTCCGACAGGGGACTGCACGAGCAGTTCTTC.

The chain has TRBV6-6 and TRBJ2-5; D unresolved. Trimming took 7 bases from V and 1 from J, leaving 16 bases between them. The CDR3 has 15 residues. Per germline, CDR1 MNHNY and CDR2 SVGAGI (reference sequence). The CDR3 nucleotides are TGTGCCAGCACCTTTGGGGAAGCGTTCCAAGAGACCCAGTACTTC. The encoded protein is CASTFGEAFQETQYF.

V and J are TRBV18 and TRBJ2-5; D remains unclear. V lost 1 base and J 3 bases, leaving 6 bases between the germline ends. Germline loops: CDR1 KGHSH, CDR2 LQKENI. This CDR3 is built from 13 residues. Here the CDR3 DNA reads TGTGCCAGCTCACCACGAGAGAAAGAGACCCAGTACTTC. Translating it yields CASSPREKETQYF. Full variable domain (remainder filled in from reference TRBV18 and TRBJ2-5): NAGVMQNPRHLVRRRGQEARLRCSPMKGHSHVYWYRQLPEEGLKFMVYLQKENIIDESGMPKERFSAEFPKEGPSILRIQQVVRGDSAAYFCASSPREKETQYFGPGTRLLVL.

The gene calls are TRBV27 and TRBJ1-2, with 7 bases aligning to TRBD1. The germline CDR1 and CDR2 sequences are MNHEY and SMNVEV (reference sequence). V was clipped by 6 bases and J by 4 bases; unmatched bases: 8. This CDR3 comprises 14 residues. CDR3 in DNA: TGTGCCAGCAGGGGGACAGTGGGGGGCTATGGCTACACCTTC. Protein: CASRGTVGGYGYTF.

The gene calls are TRBV28 and TRBJ2-6, with D unresolved. The V gene's germline CDR1 is MDHEN and CDR2 SYDVKM. The V and J ends lost 3 bases and 3 bases respectively, with 0 bases between them. The CDR3 has 12 amino acids. The CDR3 is CASSFGANVLTF. The DNA of the CDR3 is TGTGCCAGCAGTTTTGGGGCCAACGTCCTGACTTTC. Variable domain in full (rest from reference TRBV28 and TRBJ2-6): DVKVTQSSRYLVKRTGEKVFLECVQDMDHENMFWYRQDPGLGLRLIYFSYDVKMKEKGDIPEGYSVSREKKERFSLILESASTNQTSMYLCASSFGANVLTFGAGSRLTVL.

The J gene is TRBJ1-3, the V gene TRBV6-6; D not resolved. The germline V and J ends were trimmed by 1 base and 14 bases, with 9 bases remaining between them. Germline V gene sequence: CDR1 MNHNY, CDR2 SVGAGI (reference sequence). CDR3 length equals 11 residues. The CDR3, as DNA: TGTGCCAGCAGTTACTTTGGACCGTTATATTTT. Its protein product is CASSYFGPLYF.

The chain joins TRBV18 to TRBJ1-1; D is undetermined. The CDR3 is made up of 12 amino acids. Germline V gene lookup returns CDR1 KGHSH and CDR2 LQKENI. The V end was cut by 11 bases, the J end by 2 bases, with 12 bases between. The CDR3 here is CAGEQINTEAFF. The CDR3 DNA sequence: TGTGCCGGGGAGCAGATAAACACTGAAGCTTTCTTT.

V and J are TRBV19 and TRBJ1-2; D unresolved. CDR1 and CDR2 (germline): LNHDA, SQIVND (reference sequence). This CDR3 contains 13 residues. With 4 bases removed from V and 7 bases from J, the gap between germline ends came to 13 bases. The CDR3 is CASSRWREGGYTF. CDR3 nucleotide sequence: TGTGCCAGTAGTAGGTGGAGGGAGGGTGGCTACACCTTC.

This clone came up a few times. J is TRBJ1-4 and V is TRBV5-1, with 9 bases aligning to TRBD1. Trimming removed 0 bases from V and 8 bases from J; junction bases left unmatched: 8. This CDR3 is built from 16 residues. Per the germline V gene, CDR1 is SGHRS and CDR2 is YFSETQ. The CDR3 protein is CASSLEGTGSYEKLFF. The CDR3 DNA is TGCGCCAGCAGCTTGGAGGGGACAGGGTCCTACGAAAAACTGTTTTTT.

In its sample, this clone is medium-sized. V and J are TRBV29-1 and TRBJ1-4; TRBD1 agrees at 8 bases. V dropped 4 bases and J dropped 8; count of bases not matched to a gene: 3. This CDR3 contains 12 residues. From germline, CDR1 is SQVTM and CDR2 ANQGSEA. The CDR3 spells CSVGRQGEKLFF. CDR3 DNA sequence: TGCAGCGTTGGTCGACAGGGGGAAAAACTGTTTTTT.

This sequence joins TRBV5-6 and TRBJ2-7; perhaps TRBD2 as D (6 bases). The ends were cut back, 4 bases at V and 2 bases at J, with 13 bases in the middle. The V gene's germline CDR1 is SGHDT and CDR2 YYEEEE. The CDR3 is made up of 14 amino acids. CDR3 region: CASSPGGPTYEQYF. CDR3 in DNA: TGTGCCAGCAGCCCCGGGGGTCCCACCTACGAGCAGTACTTC.

V usage is TRBV5-1 and J usage is TRBJ2-3, with D unresolved. The CDR3 extends over 12 amino acids. Trimming removed 1 base from V and 6 bases from J, with 6 bases in between. CDR1 is SGHRS, CDR2 YFSETQ, per germline. The CDR3 spells CASSLMGDTQYF. The CDR3 DNA reads TGCGCCAGCAGCTTGATGGGGGATACGCAGTATTTT.

The chain joins TRBV7-9 to TRBJ1-6; 7 bases align to TRBD1. Germline V gene sequence: CDR1 SEHNR, CDR2 FQNEAQ (reference sequence). This CDR3 region has 12 residues. After removal of 8 bases from V and 12 bases from J, the junction contained 7 bases not matched to a gene. CDR3 in amino acids: CASGNNRGPLHF. The CDR3 region has the DNA TGTGCCAGCGGAAATAACAGGGGACCCCTCCACTTT.

The chain joins TRBV28 to TRBJ2-3; D ambiguous. The CDR3 runs to 15 residues. Trimming left V 8 bases short and J 4 bases short, with 19 bases between. Germline V gene sequence: CDR1 MDHEN, CDR2 SYDVKM. This chain's CDR3 is CASCQRRIRSDTQYF. The CDR3 DNA reads as TGTGCCAGCTGTCAAAGGCGGATTCGATCAGATACGCAGTATTTT.

The chain is built from TRBV19 and TRBJ1-1; the D gene is possibly TRBD1 (6 bases). Trimming took off 6 bases at V and 1 base at J, with 15 bases between the two ends. CDR3 length: 15 residues. Per germline, CDR1 LNHDA and CDR2 SQIVND (reference sequence). The CDR3 region is CASRDIGQSNTEAFF. CDR3 in DNA: TGTGCCAGTAGGGATATCGGACAGTCGAACACTGAAGCTTTCTTT.

The chain carries TRBV11-2 and TRBJ2-3; D gene unclear. Trimming stripped 1 base from V and 4 bases from J, with 15 bases between. From germline, CDR1 is SGHAT and CDR2 FQNNGV. This CDR3 region has 16 residues. In DNA form, the CDR3 reads TGTGCCAGCAGCTTAGGGGTAAAGGGATCCGCAGATACGCAGTATTTT. It specifies CASSLGVKGSADTQYF.

The chain is built from TRBV6-1 and TRBJ2-7; D unresolved. CDR3 length: 13 residues. The germline V gene has CDR1 MNHNS and CDR2 SASEGT. With 6 bases removed from V and 3 bases from J, the gap between germline ends came to 12 bases. The CDR3 nucleotides read TGTGCCAGCAGACCCACAGTGTTCTACGAGCAGTACTTC. This translates into CASRPTVFYEQYF.

The V and J genes are TRBV19 and TRBJ1-2; D not resolved. CDR1 is LNHDA and CDR2 is SQIVND in the germline V gene (reference sequence). There are 12 residues in the CDR3. Between the trimmed V and J ends, which lost 4 bases and 1 base, there was a span of 4 bases. The CDR3 here is CASSTNNYGYTF. The DNA for the CDR3 is TGTGCCAGTAGTACGAATAACTATGGCTACACCTTC.

This chain links TRBV6-1 with TRBJ2-2; 7 positions match TRBD2. CDR1 is MNHNS and CDR2 is SASEGT in the germline V gene. The CDR3 is 18 residues long. V gave up 3 bases and J gave up 1 base; unmatched junction bases: 11. CDR3 coding DNA: TGTGCCAGCAGTGAGGGGTTGGGAGGGTGGATGAACACCGGGGAGCTGTTTTTT. Its translation: CASSEGLGGWMNTGELFF.

The genes are TRBV5-1 and TRBJ1-3; TRBD1 aligns across 9 bases. This CDR3 comprises 19 residues. Per the germline V gene, CDR1 is SGHRS and CDR2 is YFSETQ. The J segment lost 1 base and the V segment lost 2 bases, leaving 13 bases of the junction unmatched. CDR3 DNA sequence: TGCGCCAGCAGCTTCTCAACTCCCGGGACAGGGCGTTCTGGAAACACCATATATTTT. Protein product: CASSFSTPGTGRSGNTIYF.

The chain joins TRBV11-2 to TRBJ1-3, with a tentative D call TRBD1 (5 bases). The germline V gene has CDR1 SGHAT and CDR2 FQNNGV. V was pared by 5 bases and J by 0 bases, with 11 bases between. This CDR3 contains 15 residues. The DNA of the CDR3 is TGTGCCAGCAGCCCGCAGGGTTTCTCTGGAAACACCATATATTTT. It is translated as CASSPQGFSGNTIYF.

The table lists this clone with a count of one. The chain has TRBV9 and TRBJ1-3, with 8 bases identical to TRBD1. Germline assignment: CDR1 SGDLS and CDR2 YYNGEE. V lost 4 bases and J lost 2; bases outside the gene matches: 11. The CDR3 is 17 residues long. The CDR3: CASSPRGTGGAGNTIYF. For the CDR3, the DNA is TGTGCCAGCAGCCCGCGAGGTACAGGGGGAGCTGGAAACACCATATATTTT.

V is TRBV15 and J is TRBJ2-7; D is unresolved. The length of the CDR3 is 14 residues. Germline CDR1 and CDR2: LNHNV and YYDKDF (reference sequence). Trimming stripped 0 bases from V and 3 bases from J, with 9 bases between. The CDR3: CATSREVVGYEQYF. In nucleotides, the CDR3 is TGTGCCACCAGCAGAGAAGTAGTCGGCTACGAGCAGTACTTC.

This clone was seen only a few times. The V and J genes are TRBV28 and TRBJ2-3, with no clear D. The CDR3 covers 15 residues. Germline V gives CDR1 MDHEN, CDR2 SYDVKM. Between the trimmed V and J ends, which lost 4 bases and 3 bases, there was a span of 14 bases. The CDR3 sequence: CASSSGRMRTDTQYF. The CDR3 DNA follows: TGTGCCAGCAGTTCAGGCAGGATGAGGACAGATACGCAGTATTTT.